These 9 T cell receptor beta chains came from one sample sequenced in a study of OX40 agonist ivuxolimab in advanced cancers. Some clones are missing from TCRdb's copy, which holds only in-frame ones; the method was immunoSEQ multiplex PCR. The profile shows some 65,000 clones, approximately 90% of them singletons. The sample in question was CD4+ or CD8+ T cells sorted from blood, obtained in a trial of the OX40 agonist ivuxolimab. Receptors were obtained from an adult with an advanced solid tumor such as melanoma, head and neck, liver or kidney cancer.

DNA of the CDR3: TGTGCCAGCAGCTTCAACAGCGGAAGCTCCTACAATGAGCAGTTCTTC. Its translation: CASSFNSGSSYNEQFF. The chain employs TRBV7-3 and TRBJ2-1, with D perhaps matching TRBD2 (5 bases). The V gene's germline CDR1 is SGHTA and CDR2 FQGTGA. The CDR3 has 16 residues. V lost 3 bases, J lost 0 bases, and 12 bases lay in between.

The V gene is TRBV29-1, the J gene TRBJ1-1, with TRBD1 identical over 8 bases. With V trimmed by 5 bases and J by 0 bases, 14 bases remained unmatched. CDR1 and CDR2 (germline): SQVTM, ANQGSEA. The CDR3 is made up of 17 amino acids. Written as DNA, the CDR3 is TGCAGCGTTCGGGACAGGAGGAGAATGAGTGTGAACACTGAAGCTTTCTTT. Translated: CSVRDRRRMSVNTEAFF.

This chain joins TRBV7-2 and TRBJ1-1; the D gene is possibly TRBD1 (6 bases). This CDR3 region has 15 residues. Germline V gives CDR1 SGHTA, CDR2 FQGNSA. V lost 1 base and J 0 bases, leaving 9 bases between the germline ends. CDR3 loop: CASSLEGQMNTEAFF. CDR3 nucleotides: TGTGCCAGCAGCTTAGAAGGACAGATGAACACTGAAGCTTTCTTT.

This chain joins TRBV5-1 and TRBJ1-2, with D possibly matching TRBD1 (5 bases). This CDR3 has 14 residues. CDR1 SGHRS and CDR2 YFSETQ come from the germline V gene. The V gene lost 4 bases and the J gene lost 4 bases, with 14 bases spanning the gap. CDR3 sequence (DNA): TGCGCCAGCAGCGGTCCCGGGACGGCCTATGGCTACACCTTC. This encodes CASSGPGTAYGYTF.

CDR3 amino acids: CASSEPGLAGNEQFF. In DNA, the CDR3 is TGCGCCAGCAGCGAACCGGGACTAGCGGGAAATGAGCAGTTCTTC. The genes are TRBV5-1 and TRBJ2-1; 13 bases agree with TRBD2. The trim removed 4 bases at V and 7 bases at J, leaving 5 bases unmatched. CDR3 size: 15 residues. Germline CDR1 is SGHRS and CDR2 is YFSETQ.

Here the CDR3 DNA reads TGTGCCAGCAGTAGGAGAGGATTAGGCACTGAAGCTTTCTTT. Translation gives CASSRRGLGTEAFF. The rearrangement links TRBV5-6 to TRBJ1-1; D gene unclear. The germline CDR1 and CDR2 sequences are SGHDT and YYEEEE. V lost 5 bases and J lost 4, with 15 bases in between. CDR3 length: 14 residues.

With respect to this clone: This same CDR3 is encoded by further DNA sequences in the sample. This chain uses TRBV6-5 with TRBJ1-5; no clear D gene. The CDR3 is made up of 16 amino acids. V was cut by 6 bases and J by 3 bases, with 18 bases left in between. From germline, CDR1 is MNHEY and CDR2 SVGAGI. The CDR3 DNA sequence: TGTGCCAGCAGCTACCCGAGGCCCCTTCTCAATCAGCCCCAGCATTTT. Amino acid sequence: CASSYPRPLLNQPQHF.

The chain joins TRBV6-1 to TRBJ2-7; D may be TRBD1 (5 bases). CDR1 MNHNS and CDR2 SASEGT come from the germline V gene. This CDR3 region has 14 residues. V was clipped by 7 bases and J by 2 bases, with 15 bases between them. CDR3 sequence: CASTVPQGAYEQYF. DNA of the CDR3: TGTGCCAGCACTGTCCCGCAGGGTGCCTACGAGCAGTACTTC.

The V and J genes are TRBV28 and TRBJ2-7; 9 nucleotides align to TRBD1. There are 11 residues in the CDR3. The germline CDR1 and CDR2 sequences are MDHEN and SYDVKM. Losses at the gene ends were 5 bases for V and 12 bases for J; bases not matched to a gene: 5. The CDR3 protein is CASSTPDRGYF. Written as DNA, the CDR3 is TGTGCCAGCAGTACCCCGGACAGGGGGTACTTC.